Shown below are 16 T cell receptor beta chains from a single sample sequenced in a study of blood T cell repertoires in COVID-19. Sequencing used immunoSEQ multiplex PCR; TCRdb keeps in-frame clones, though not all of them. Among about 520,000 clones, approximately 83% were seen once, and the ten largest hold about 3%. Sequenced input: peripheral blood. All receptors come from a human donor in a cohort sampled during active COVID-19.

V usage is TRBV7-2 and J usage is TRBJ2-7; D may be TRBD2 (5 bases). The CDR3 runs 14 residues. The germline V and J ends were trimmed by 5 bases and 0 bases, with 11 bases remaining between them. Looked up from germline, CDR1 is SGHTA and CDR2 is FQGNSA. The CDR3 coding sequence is TGTGCCAGCAGCCGGGAATCCGACTCCTACGAGCAGTACTTC. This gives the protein CASSRESDSYEQYF.

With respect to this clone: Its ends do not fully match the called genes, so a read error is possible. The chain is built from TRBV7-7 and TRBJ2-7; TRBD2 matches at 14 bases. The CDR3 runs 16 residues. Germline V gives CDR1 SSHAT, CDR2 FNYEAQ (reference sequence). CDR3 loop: CASSPTSGRAAIEQYF. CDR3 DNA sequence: TGTGCTAGCAGCCCGACTAGCGGGAGGGCCGCTATCGAGCAGTACTTC.

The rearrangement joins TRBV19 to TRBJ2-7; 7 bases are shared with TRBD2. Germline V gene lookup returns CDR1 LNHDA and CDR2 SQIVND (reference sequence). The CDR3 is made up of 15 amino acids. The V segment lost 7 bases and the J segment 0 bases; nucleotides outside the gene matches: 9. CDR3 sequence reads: CASIWTSVCSYEQYF. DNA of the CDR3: TGTGCCAGTATATGGACTAGTGTTTGCTCCTACGAGCAGTACTTC.

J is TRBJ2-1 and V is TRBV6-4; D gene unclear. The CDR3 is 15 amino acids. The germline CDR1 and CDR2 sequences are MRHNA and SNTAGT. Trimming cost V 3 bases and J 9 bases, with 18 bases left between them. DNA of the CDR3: TGTGCCAGCAGTGAATCCCCCTTCTTCGTCGGTGAGCAGTTCTTC. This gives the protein CASSESPFFVGEQFF.

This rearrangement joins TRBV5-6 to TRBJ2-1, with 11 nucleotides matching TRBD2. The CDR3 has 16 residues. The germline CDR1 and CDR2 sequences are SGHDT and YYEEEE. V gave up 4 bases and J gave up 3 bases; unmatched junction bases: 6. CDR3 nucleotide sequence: TGTGCCAGCAGCCGACTAGCGGGGAACATCTACAATGAGCAGTTCTTC. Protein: CASSRLAGNIYNEQFF.

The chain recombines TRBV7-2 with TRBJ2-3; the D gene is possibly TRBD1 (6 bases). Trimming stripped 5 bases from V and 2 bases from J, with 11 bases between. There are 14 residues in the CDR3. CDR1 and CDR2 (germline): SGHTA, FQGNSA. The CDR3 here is CASSDRLNTDTQYF. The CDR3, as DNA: TGTGCCAGCAGCGACAGGTTGAACACAGATACGCAGTATTTT.

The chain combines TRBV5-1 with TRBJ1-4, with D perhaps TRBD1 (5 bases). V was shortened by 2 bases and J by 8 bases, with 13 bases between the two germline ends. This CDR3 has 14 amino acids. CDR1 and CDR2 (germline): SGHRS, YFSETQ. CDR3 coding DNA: TGCGCCAGCAGCTTCAGTCAGGGTGGGGAAAAACTGTTTTTT. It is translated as CASSFSQGGEKLFF. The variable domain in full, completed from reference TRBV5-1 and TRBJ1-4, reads KAGVTQTPRYLIKTRGQQVTLSCSPISGHRSVSWYQQTPGQGLQFLFEYFSETQRNKGNFPGRFSGRQFSNSRSEMNVSTLELGDSALYLCASSFSQGGEKLFFGSGTQLSVL.

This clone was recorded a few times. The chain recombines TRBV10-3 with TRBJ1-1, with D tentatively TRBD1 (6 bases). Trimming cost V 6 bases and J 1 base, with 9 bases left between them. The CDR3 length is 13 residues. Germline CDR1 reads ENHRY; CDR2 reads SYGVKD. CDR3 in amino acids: CAIRVGGNTEAFF. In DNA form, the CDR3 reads TGTGCCATCAGAGTAGGGGGGAACACTGAAGCTTTCTTT.

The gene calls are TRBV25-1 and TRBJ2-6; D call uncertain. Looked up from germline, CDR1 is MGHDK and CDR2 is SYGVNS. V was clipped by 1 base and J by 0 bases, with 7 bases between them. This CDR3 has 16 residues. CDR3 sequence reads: CASSESPLSGANVLTF. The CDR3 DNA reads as TGTGCCAGCAGTGAATCCCCCCTCTCTGGGGCCAACGTCCTGACTTTC. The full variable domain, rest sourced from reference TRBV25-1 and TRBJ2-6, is EADIYQTPRYLVIGTGKKITLECSQTMGHDKMYWYQQDPGMELHLIHYSYGVNSTEKGDLSSESTVSRIRTEHFPLTLESARPSHTSQYLCASSESPLSGANVLTFGAGSRLTVL.

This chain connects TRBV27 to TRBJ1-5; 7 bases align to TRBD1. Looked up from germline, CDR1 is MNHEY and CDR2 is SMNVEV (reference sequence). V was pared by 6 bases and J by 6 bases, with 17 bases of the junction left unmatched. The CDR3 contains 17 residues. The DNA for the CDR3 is TGTGCCAGCAGCTCGACAGGGAAAAGGAGGGGGGCTCAGCCCCAGCATTTT. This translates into CASSSTGKRRGAQPQHF.

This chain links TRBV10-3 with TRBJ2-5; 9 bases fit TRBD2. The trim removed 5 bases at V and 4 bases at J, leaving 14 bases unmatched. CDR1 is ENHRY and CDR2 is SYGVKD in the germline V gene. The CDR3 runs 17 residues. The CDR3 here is CAISSAGGPRGGETQYF. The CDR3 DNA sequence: TGTGCCATCAGTTCCGCGGGAGGGCCTCGGGGGGGAGAGACCCAGTACTTC.

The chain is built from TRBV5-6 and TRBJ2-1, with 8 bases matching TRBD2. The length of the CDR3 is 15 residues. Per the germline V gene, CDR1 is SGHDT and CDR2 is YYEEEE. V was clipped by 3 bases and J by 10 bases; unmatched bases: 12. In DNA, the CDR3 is TGTGCCAGCAGCTCCCTCAGGGGCCCGGGAGGGGAGCAGTTCTTC. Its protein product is CASSSLRGPGGEQFF. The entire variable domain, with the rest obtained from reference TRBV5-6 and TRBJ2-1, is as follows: DAGVTQSPTHLIKTRGQQVTLRCSPKSGHDTVSWYQQALGQGPQFIFQYYEEEERQRGNFPDRFSGHQFPNYSSELNVNALLLGDSALYLCASSSLRGPGGEQFFGPGTRLTVL.

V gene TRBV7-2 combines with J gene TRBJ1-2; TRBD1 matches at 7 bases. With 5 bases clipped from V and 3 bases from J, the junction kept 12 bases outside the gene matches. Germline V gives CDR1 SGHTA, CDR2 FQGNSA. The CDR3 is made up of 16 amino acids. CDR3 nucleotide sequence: TGTGCCAGCAGCCCGGGGGCGACAGGGTCCCACTATGGCTACACCTTC. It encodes CASSPGATGSHYGYTF.

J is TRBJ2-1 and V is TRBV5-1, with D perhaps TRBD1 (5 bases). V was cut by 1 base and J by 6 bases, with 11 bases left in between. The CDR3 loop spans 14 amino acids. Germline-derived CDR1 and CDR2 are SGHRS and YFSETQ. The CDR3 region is CASSLRGQANEQFF. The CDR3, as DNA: TGCGCCAGCAGCTTGAGGGGCCAGGCCAATGAGCAGTTCTTC.

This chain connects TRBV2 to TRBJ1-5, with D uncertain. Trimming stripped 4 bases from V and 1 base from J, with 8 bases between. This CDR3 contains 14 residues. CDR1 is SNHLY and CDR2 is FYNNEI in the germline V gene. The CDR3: CASSGGRSNQPQHF. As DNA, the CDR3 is TGTGCCAGCAGTGGCGGCAGAAGCAATCAGCCCCAGCATTTT.

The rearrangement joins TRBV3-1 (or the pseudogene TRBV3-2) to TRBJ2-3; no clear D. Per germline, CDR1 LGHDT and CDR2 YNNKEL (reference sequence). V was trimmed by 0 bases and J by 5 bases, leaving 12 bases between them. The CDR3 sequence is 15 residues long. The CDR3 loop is CASSQEKVGVDTQYF. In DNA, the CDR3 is TGTGCCAGCAGCCAAGAAAAGGTCGGAGTAGATACGCAGTATTTT.